The clone carrying this TCR beta chain was detected ten times or more. Its antigen is not identified. The source of the sample is a study of identical twins. Study-wide results and caveats: Alpha sequences that were out-of-frame and twin-shared showed an excess of low generation probability. Out-of-frame TCR alpha sharing in monozygotic twins exceeded recombination model predictions.

MiXCR, applied by TCRdb to the 5' RACE reads, yields one record per CDR3 protein. The data contain about 150,000 distinct CDR3 sequences, around 3.5% of them singletons. The CDR3 is 19 amino acids. J lost 3 bases, V lost 2 bases, and 10 bases had no gene match. Germline-derived CDR1 and CDR2 are SGHAT and FQDESV (reference sequence). V is TRBV11-1 and J is TRBJ2-2, with 12 nucleotides matching TRBD2. Material: memory T cells sorted from blood. The receptor comes from a man aged 18-30 years in good health. The CDR3 coding sequence is TGTGCCAGCAGCTTAAATCCCCGGACTAGCGGGATCGACACCGGGGAGCTGTTTTTT. Translated: CASSLNPRTSGIDTGELFF.